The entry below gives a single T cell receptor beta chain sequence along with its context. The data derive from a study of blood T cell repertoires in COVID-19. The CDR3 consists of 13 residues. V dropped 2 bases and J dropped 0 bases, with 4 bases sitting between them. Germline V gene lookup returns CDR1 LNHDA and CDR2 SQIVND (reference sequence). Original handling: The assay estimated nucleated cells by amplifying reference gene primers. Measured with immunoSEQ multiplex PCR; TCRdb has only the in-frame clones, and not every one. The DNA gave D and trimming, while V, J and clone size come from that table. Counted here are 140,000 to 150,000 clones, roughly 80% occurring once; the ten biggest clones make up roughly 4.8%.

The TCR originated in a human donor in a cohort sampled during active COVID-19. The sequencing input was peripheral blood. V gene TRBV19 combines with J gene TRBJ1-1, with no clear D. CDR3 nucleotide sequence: TGTGCCAGTAGTATACAAATGAACACTGAAGCTTTCTTT. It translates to CASSIQMNTEAFF.